This TCR beta chain was obtained from a study of T cell changes during pregnancy in multiple sclerosis. Profiled with immunoSEQ multiplex PCR; TCRdb holds only in-frame clones, not every one. The data contain tens of thousands of clones, 90% to 95% of them singletons. Germline trimming cut 3 bases from V and 5 bases from J; bases unmatched to any gene: 13. The V gene's germline CDR1 is MNHNS and CDR2 SASEGT. The CDR3 length is 17 residues. Source: CD4+ T cells from peripheral blood mononuclear cells, taken after pregnancy. The rearrangement joins TRBV6-1 to TRBJ1-2; the match to TRBD1 covers 9 bases. The TCR sequence derives from a female donor with multiple sclerosis, enrolled in a pregnancy study. This CDR3 is CASSDGGQGPRRYGYTF. The DNA of the CDR3 is TGTGCCAGCAGTGATGGCGGACAGGGGCCCCGAAGATATGGCTACACCTTC.